This T cell receptor beta chain is drawn from a study of blood T cell repertoires in COVID-19. Study context: Specimens from acute and convalescent COVID-19 originated in the United States, Italy and Spain. T cells, B-cell-depleted T cells, or PBMCs supplied cDNA or gDNA.

Germline V lookup: CDR1 SGDLS, CDR2 YYNGEE. This CDR3 has 16 residues. The V gene end was trimmed by 0 bases and the J gene end by 1 base; junction bases not matched to a gene: 6. This clone showed up just once. Methods used by the authors: Reference gene primer amplification gave estimated nucleated cell counts. TCRdb's copy holds only in-frame clones and misses some; the assay was immunoSEQ multiplex PCR. D and trimming were read from the DNA, whereas the V and J calls and clone size are those reported in that table. Here the sample spans 200,000 or so clones, around nine tenths being singletons. This sequence originates from a man aged 60-69 years who had recovered from COVID-19. This chain links TRBV9 with TRBJ1-1; 7 nucleotides align to TRBD1. Sequenced material: peripheral blood. The CDR3 here is CASSVGRGTANTEAFF. CDR3 DNA: TGTGCCAGCAGCGTAGGAAGGGGGACAGCGAACACTGAAGCTTTCTTT.